Following are 21 T cell receptor beta chains from one sample sequenced in a study of OX40 agonist ivuxolimab in advanced cancers. Some clones are missing from TCRdb's copy, which holds only in-frame ones; the method was immunoSEQ multiplex PCR. The data contain roughly 76,000 clones, 84% of them singletons. Sequenced here: CD4+ or CD8+ T cells sorted from blood, sampled in a trial of the OX40 agonist ivuxolimab. The receptors originated from an adult with an advanced solid tumor such as melanoma, head and neck, liver or kidney cancer.

V is TRBV11-2 and J is TRBJ1-1, with D perhaps matching TRBD1 (6 bases). The CDR3 spans 14 residues. Germline V gene sequence: CDR1 SGHAT, CDR2 FQNNGV. V lost 0 bases, J lost 4 bases, and 9 bases lay in between. The CDR3 DNA reads TGTGCCAGCAGCTTAGAAGGCAGGGGCACTGAAGCTTTCTTT. The encoded protein is CASSLEGRGTEAFF.

The chain is built from TRBV5-6 and TRBJ2-7; D remains unclear. Deletions cut 2 bases from V and 6 bases from J, with 9 bases between. Germline V gene sequence: CDR1 SGHDT, CDR2 YYEEEE. This CDR3 has 12 amino acids. The CDR3 is CASSFVAGEQYF. In nucleotides, the CDR3 is TGTGCCAGCAGCTTTGTAGCCGGCGAGCAGTACTTC.

This chain connects TRBV7-2 to TRBJ2-7, with D possibly TRBD1 on 6 matching bases. The CDR3 totals 14 residues. The V gene lost 2 bases and the J gene lost 3 bases, with 11 bases spanning the gap. Germline values: CDR1 SGHTA, CDR2 FQGNSA. This chain's CDR3 is CASSLSQGSYEQYF. The CDR3, as DNA: TGTGCCAGCAGCTTATCCCAGGGGAGCTACGAGCAGTACTTC.

This chain joins TRBV2 and TRBJ1-1; tentatively, D is TRBD1 (5 bases). Germline CDR1 reads SNHLY; CDR2 reads FYNNEI. Deletions cut 6 bases from V and 3 bases from J, with 14 bases between. This CDR3 comprises 14 residues. CDR3 DNA sequence: TGTGCCAGCAGCCCTCGCGGGGGTTACACTGAAGCTTTCTTT. It translates to CASSPRGGYTEAFF.

The genes are TRBV29-1 and TRBJ2-5; 11 nucleotides line up with TRBD2. The CDR3 is 15 amino acids. After removal of 6 bases from V and 0 bases from J, the junction contained 6 bases not matched to a gene. Germline values: CDR1 SQVTM, CDR2 ANQGSEA. CDR3 nucleotides: TGCAGCGTGGTCGGGACTAGCGGATACCAAGAGACCCAGTACTTC. Translating it yields CSVVGTSGYQETQYF.

This sequence joins TRBV11-1 and TRBJ2-5, with a possible D match to TRBD1 (6 bases). Trimming stripped 3 bases from V and 5 bases from J, with 13 bases between. This CDR3 spans 14 amino acids. Germline values: CDR1 SGHAT, CDR2 FQDESV (reference sequence). The CDR3 bases are TGTGCCAGCAGCTTGCAGGGGTTCGGGGAGACCCAGTACTTC. Protein sequence: CASSLQGFGETQYF.

The V call is TRBV28, the J call TRBJ2-5, with TRBD2 matching 13 bases. The V and J ends lost 2 bases and 3 bases, in that order; junction bases with no gene match: 3. Per the germline V gene, CDR1 is MDHEN and CDR2 is SYDVKM. CDR3 size: 16 residues. CDR3 protein: CASSLGLAGAEETQYF. The CDR3 nucleotides are TGTGCCAGCAGTTTAGGACTAGCGGGGGCAGAAGAGACCCAGTACTTC.

The chain employs TRBV18 and TRBJ2-7; tentative D call: TRBD2 (5 bases). CDR3 length equals 16 residues. The V end was cut by 3 bases, the J end by 0 bases, with 15 bases between. Germline CDR1 is KGHSH and CDR2 is LQKENI. The CDR3 is CASSPRLASSSYEQYF. CDR3 DNA sequence: TGTGCCAGCTCACCCCGATTAGCGTCGAGCTCCTACGAGCAGTACTTC. The whole variable domain, filled in from reference TRBV18 and TRBJ2-7, reads NAGVMQNPRHLVRRRGQEARLRCSPMKGHSHVYWYRQLPEEGLKFMVYLQKENIIDESGMPKERFSAEFPKEGPSILRIQQVVRGDSAAYFCASSPRLASSSYEQYFGPGTRLTVT.

The chain has TRBV5-1 and TRBJ2-2; 7 nucleotides align to TRBD2. The germline gives CDR1 SGHRS, CDR2 YFSETQ. Trimming at V came to 4 bases and at J to 4 bases, leaving 4 bases not matched to a gene. The CDR3 is 14 amino acids. The CDR3 DNA follows: TGCGCCAGCAGCGTGGGACTACGCACCGGGGAGCTGTTTTTT. It is translated as CASSVGLRTGELFF.

The gene calls are TRBV11-2 and TRBJ1-1; D not resolved. The germline gives CDR1 SGHAT, CDR2 FQNNGV. Trimming removed 1 base from V and 1 base from J, with 4 bases in between. This CDR3 contains 13 residues. The CDR3 region is CASSLGRNTEAFF. The CDR3 bases are TGTGCCAGCAGCTTAGGCAGGAACACTGAAGCTTTCTTT.

Points on this clone: Other DNA sequences from this sample encode an identical CDR3 as well. The chain employs TRBV29-1 and TRBJ2-6; a possible D gene is TRBD2 (5 bases). Per the germline V gene, CDR1 is SQVTM and CDR2 is ANQGSEA. This CDR3 contains 13 residues. Deletions cut 6 bases from V and 0 bases from J, with 6 bases between. In DNA form, the CDR3 reads TGCAGCGTCGGGATCTCTGGGGCCAACGTCCTGACTTTC. It encodes CSVGISGANVLTF.

The genes are TRBV29-1 and TRBJ2-6; D not resolved. V lost 8 bases and J 0 bases, leaving 8 bases between the germline ends. There are 13 residues in the CDR3. Germline V gene sequence: CDR1 SQVTM, CDR2 ANQGSEA. CDR3 in amino acids: CSFRSSGANVLTF. The CDR3 nucleotides are TGCAGCTTCCGATCCTCTGGGGCCAACGTCCTGACTTTC.

V gene TRBV11-2 combines with J gene TRBJ1-4; D is possibly TRBD1 (6 bases). The CDR3 length is 14 residues. Germline V CDR1 and CDR2: SGHAT, FQNNGV. V lost 5 bases, J lost 6 bases, and 13 bases lay in between. CDR3 loop: CASSPQGRDEKLFF. The DNA for the CDR3 is TGTGCCAGCAGCCCCCAGGGGAGGGATGAAAAACTGTTTTTT.

The chain joins TRBV6-4 to TRBJ2-2, with a tentative D call TRBD2 (6 bases). The CDR3 is 14 amino acids. The germline V gene encodes CDR1 MRHNA and CDR2 SNTAGT. Trimming removed 6 bases from V and 2 bases from J, with 10 bases in between. CDR3 in DNA: TGTGCCAGCAGCCGGGACTTTAACACCGGGGAGCTGTTTTTT. Its translation is CASSRDFNTGELFF.

The genes are TRBV5-4 and TRBJ1-4; D is uncertain. CDR1 SGHNT and CDR2 YYREEE come from the germline V gene (reference sequence). The V gene lost 0 bases and the J gene lost 8 bases, with 11 bases spanning the gap. This CDR3 has 14 residues. CDR3 loop: CASSLAGVREKLFF. CDR3 DNA: TGTGCCAGCAGCTTGGCTGGGGTTCGCGAAAAACTGTTTTTT.

This chain connects TRBV27 to TRBJ2-7; D unresolved. V dropped 2 bases and J dropped 3 bases, with 8 bases sitting between them. The CDR3 is made up of 13 amino acids. Germline CDR1 is MNHEY and CDR2 is SMNVEV (reference sequence). The CDR3 nucleotides read TGTGCCAGCAGTTTAGGGCCGTACTACGAGCAGTACTTC. This encodes CASSLGPYYEQYF.

The CDR3 sequence is CATQKSYNSPLHF. The CDR3 nucleotides are TGTGCGACGCAAAAATCGTATAATTCACCCCTCCACTTT. This chain links TRBV14 with TRBJ1-6, with D hard to call. Germline V CDR1 and CDR2: SGHDN, FVKESK. The CDR3 sequence is 13 residues long.

The chain couples TRBV30 to TRBJ1-6, with TRBD1 as a possible D gene (5 bases). The V end was cut by 3 bases, the J end by 7 bases, with 16 bases between. The CDR3 is 15 residues long. Germline CDR1 and CDR2: GTSNPN and SVGIG (reference sequence). The CDR3 bases are TGTGCCTGGAGCGCGATGGGGGGGTCCAATTCACCCCTCCACTTT. This codes for CAWSAMGGSNSPLHF.

CDR3 coding DNA: TGCAGCGTTGAAGGACAGGTTTCGGCTAACTATGGCTACACCTTC. Protein product: CSVEGQVSANYGYTF. The chain carries TRBV29-1 and TRBJ1-2; TRBD1 might be the D (6 bases). Deletions cut 1 base from V and 0 bases from J, with 12 bases between. CDR1 is SQVTM and CDR2 is ANQGSEA in the germline V gene. The CDR3 consists of 15 residues.

The rearrangement links TRBV11-2 to TRBJ1-1, with D unresolved. This CDR3 is built from 14 residues. Germline V gene sequence: CDR1 SGHAT, CDR2 FQNNGV. Between the trimmed V and J ends, which lost 3 bases and 8 bases, there was a span of 16 bases. The CDR3 region has the DNA TGTGCCAGCAGCTTGGGCCGCCGAGGCTTCGAAGCTTTCTTT. Translation gives CASSLGRRGFEAFF.

The gene calls are TRBV27 and TRBJ1-1, with a weak D call TRBD1 (6 bases). V gave up 6 bases and J gave up 1 base, with 27 bases separating them. From germline, CDR1 is MNHEY and CDR2 SMNVEV (reference sequence). The CDR3 extends over 19 amino acids. CDR3 in amino acids: CASSPQALGGRGRNTEAFF. CDR3 sequence (DNA): TGTGCCAGCAGCCCTCAAGCCTTGGGGGGCAGGGGAAGGAACACTGAAGCTTTCTTT.